What follows are 20 T cell receptor beta chains derived from one specimen sequenced in a study of blood T cell repertoires in COVID-19. Measured with immunoSEQ multiplex PCR; TCRdb has only the in-frame clones, and not every one. Here the sample spans approximately 280,000 clones, about four fifths being singletons. Sequenced material: PBMCs or T cells enriched from blood (not recorded which). The receptors derive from a middle-aged man who had been exposed to COVID-19.

This clone was recorded only once. The rearrangement links TRBV3-1 (or the pseudogene TRBV3-2) to TRBJ1-5; TRBD1 might be the D (5 bases). The CDR3 has 14 residues. V lost 4 bases to trimming and J lost 5 bases, with 12 bases between them. Germline-derived CDR1 and CDR2 are LGHDT and YNNKEL (reference sequence). CDR3 DNA sequence: TGTGCCAGCAGCCCCCGGGGGGGGGATCAGCCCCAGCATTTT. This codes for CASSPRGGDQPQHF.

The rearrangement uses TRBV3-1 (or the pseudogene TRBV3-2) and TRBJ2-7; D remains ambiguous. Germline assignment: CDR1 LGHDT and CDR2 YNNKEL (reference sequence). With 0 bases removed from V and 3 bases from J, the gap between germline ends came to 6 bases. This CDR3 has 13 residues. The DNA of the CDR3 is TGTGCCAGCAGCCAAGATGGAGTCTACGAGCAGTACTTC. It specifies CASSQDGVYEQYF.

This chain links TRBV29-1 with TRBJ1-2; 10 positions agree with TRBD1. The junction had 6 bases not matched to a gene; V was cut back by 3 bases and J by 5 bases. The CDR3 spans 14 residues. Germline lookup yields CDR1 SQVTM and CDR2 ANQGSEA. CDR3 sequence reads: CSVEIGTGEYGYTF. The DNA of the CDR3 is TGCAGCGTTGAGATTGGGACAGGGGAATATGGCTACACCTTC. Looking up the rest from reference TRBV29-1 and TRBJ1-2 gives the full variable domain: SAVISQKPSRDICQRGTSLTIQCQVDSQVTMMFWYRQQPGQSLTLIATANQGSEATYESGFVIDKFPISRPNLTFSTLTVSNMSPEDSSIYLCSVEIGTGEYGYTFGSGTRLTVV.

The V gene is TRBV18, the J gene TRBJ2-3; a weak D match, TRBD2 (5 bases). The CDR3 covers 14 residues. The V end lost 3 bases, the J end lost 5 bases, and 12 bases lay between the germline ends. CDR1 and CDR2 from the germline V gene are KGHSH and LQKENI. In DNA, the CDR3 is TGTGCCAGCTCACCGACGACACGGGGAGATACGCAGTATTTT. Its protein is CASSPTTRGDTQYF.

This chain connects TRBV11-2 to TRBJ2-1; D possibly corresponds to TRBD1 (6 bases). The CDR3 loop spans 13 amino acids. V was clipped by 2 bases and J by 6 bases, with 8 bases between them. Germline CDR1 SGHAT, CDR2 FQNNGV. CDR3: CASSLSRGNEQFF. The CDR3 coding sequence is TGTGCCAGCAGCTTAAGCAGGGGCAATGAGCAGTTCTTC. Based on the CDR3 plus reference TRBV11-2 and TRBJ2-1, the full variable domain is EAGVAQSPRYKIIEKRQSVAFWCNPISGHATLYWYQQILGQGPKLLIQFQNNGVVDDSQLPKDRFSAERLKGVDSTLKIQPAKLEDSAVYLCASSLSRGNEQFFGPGTRLTVL.

The J gene is TRBJ2-2, the V gene TRBV5-5, with TRBD1 matching 10 bases. The CDR3 consists of 16 residues. Germline V gives CDR1 SGHKS, CDR2 YYEKEE (reference sequence). Trimming at V came to 5 bases and at J to 5 bases, leaving 9 bases not matched to a gene. The CDR3 sequence is CASSFDRGLLTGELFF. For the CDR3, the DNA is TGTGCCAGCAGTTTTGACAGGGGGCTCCTGACCGGGGAGCTGTTTTTT.

The CDR3 DNA follows: TGTGCCAGTACCATATACTACTCTGCGAAATCCTACGAGCAGTACTTC. Protein: CASTIYYSAKSYEQYF. The chain uses TRBV19 and TRBJ2-7; D uncertain. Trimming pared 7 bases from V and 1 base from J, leaving 20 bases between. The CDR3 sequence is 16 residues long. CDR1 and CDR2 from the germline V gene are LNHDA and SQIVND (reference sequence).

The chain uses TRBV6-5 and TRBJ1-1, with TRBD1 matching 7 bases. Germline assignment: CDR1 MNHEY and CDR2 SVGAGI. V trimming: 10 bases; J trimming: 4 bases; junction bases outside the gene matches: 12. The CDR3 is made up of 14 amino acids. This chain's CDR3 is CATNQGGSVTEAFF. CDR3 nucleotides: TGTGCCACCAACCAAGGGGGCTCAGTCACTGAAGCTTTCTTT.

The chain joins TRBV2 to TRBJ2-7; perhaps TRBD1 as D (5 bases). Germline V gene lookup returns CDR1 SNHLY and CDR2 FYNNEI. V was shortened by 6 bases and J by 3 bases, with 9 bases between the two germline ends. The CDR3 consists of 12 residues. CDR3 loop: CASSMQGYEQYF. CDR3 nucleotides: TGTGCCAGCAGCATGCAGGGCTACGAGCAGTACTTC. Variable domain in full (rest from reference TRBV2 and TRBJ2-7): EPEVTQTPSHQVTQMGQEVILRCVPISNHLYFYWYRQILGQKVEFLVSFYNNEISEKSEIFDDQFSVERPDGSNFTLKIRSTKLEDSAMYFCASSMQGYEQYFGPGTRLTVT.

This sequence joins TRBV29-1 and TRBJ2-1; 8 nucleotides agree with TRBD2. The length of the CDR3 is 12 residues. In germline, CDR1 is SQVTM, CDR2 ANQGSEA. V lost 4 bases and J lost 6; bases outside the gene matches: 2. CDR3 DNA sequence: TGCAGCGTTGCAACTAGCGGCAATGAGCAGTTCTTC. Translated: CSVATSGNEQFF.

This clone showed up just once. The chain carries TRBV18 and TRBJ1-5; D is possibly TRBD1 (5 bases). Germline V gene lookup returns CDR1 KGHSH and CDR2 LQKENI. The CDR3 sequence is 16 residues long. The ends were cut back, 3 bases at V and 3 bases at J, with 15 bases in the middle. Here the CDR3 DNA reads TGTGCCAGCTCACCGGAATCAGGGTCTGACAATCAGCCCCAGCATTTT. Protein product: CASSPESGSDNQPQHF.

This rearrangement joins TRBV9 to TRBJ2-5; 8 bases align to TRBD1. Germline trimming cut 4 bases from V and 4 bases from J; bases unmatched to any gene: 9. This CDR3 spans 15 amino acids. The V gene's germline CDR1 is SGDLS and CDR2 YYNGEE. The CDR3 DNA follows: TGTGCCAGCAGCCCCTCCCCGGGGACAGGAGAGACCCAGTACTTC. The encoded protein is CASSPSPGTGETQYF.

Of note for this clone: At one end the junction does not follow the germline gene, possibly because of a read error. The genes are TRBV7-7 and TRBJ2-1, with 8 bases aligning to TRBD1. Germline-derived CDR1 and CDR2 are SSHAT and FNYEAQ (reference sequence). The CDR3 contains 15 residues. The CDR3 region is CASSLQTGEYNEQFF. In nucleotides, the CDR3 is TGTGCTAGCAGCCTACAGACAGGGGAGTACAATGAGCAGTTCTTC.

This chain uses TRBV27 with TRBJ1-1; D gene ambiguous. The CDR3 consists of 17 residues. CDR1 is MNHEY and CDR2 is SMNVEV in the germline V gene (reference sequence). The V end lost 1 base, the J end lost 3 bases, and 18 bases lay between the germline ends. Here the CDR3 reads CASSLYPPWFSDTEAFF. For the CDR3, the DNA is TGTGCCAGCAGTTTATACCCCCCGTGGTTTTCGGACACTGAAGCTTTCTTT.

The rearrangement links TRBV14 to TRBJ2-1; D is possibly TRBD1 (6 bases). The CDR3 sequence is 16 residues long. V was trimmed by 1 base and J by 2 bases, leaving 12 bases between them. CDR1 is SGHDN and CDR2 is FVKESK in the germline V gene. The DNA for the CDR3 is TGTGCCAGCAGCCAAGTATGGGCAGGGGCCTACAATGAGCAGTTCTTC. It yields the protein CASSQVWAGAYNEQFF.

The chain carries TRBV11-3 and TRBJ1-2; possible D gene TRBD1, 6 bases. From germline, CDR1 is SGHNT and CDR2 YENEEA. The V end was cut by 2 bases, the J end by 10 bases, with 23 bases between. The CDR3 length is 16 residues. CDR3 region: CASSLSSSREGDDYTF. The CDR3 nucleotides are TGTGCCAGCAGCTTAAGTTCTTCGAGGGAGGGGGATGACTACACCTTC. Supplemented by reference TRBV11-3 and TRBJ1-2, the full variable domain reads EAGVVQSPRYKIIEKKQPVAFWCNPISGHNTLYWYLQNLGQGPELLIRYENEEAVDDSQLPKDRFSAERLKGVDSTLKIQPAELGDSAVYLCASSLSSSREGDDYTFGSGTRLTVV.

V is TRBV2 and J is TRBJ2-1, with 12 bases identical to TRBD2. Germline V gives CDR1 SNHLY, CDR2 FYNNEI. V gave up 8 bases and J gave up 6 bases; unmatched junction bases: 5. The CDR3 totals 14 residues. CDR3 region: CASSSGRVVNEQFF. The CDR3 DNA sequence: TGTGCCAGCTCTAGCGGGAGGGTCGTCAATGAGCAGTTCTTC.

This rearrangement joins TRBV7-3 to TRBJ2-3; TRBD2 is a possible D gene (5 bases). Per germline, CDR1 SGHTA and CDR2 FQGTGA. V shed 5 bases and J shed 0 bases, with 9 bases lying between them. CDR3 size: 14 residues. The CDR3 nucleotides are TGTGCCAGCAGCAGGACGGGGAGCACAGATACGCAGTATTTT. Translating gives CASSRTGSTDTQYF.

In the case of this clone: The sample holds other DNA sequences that translate to the same CDR3. This chain uses TRBV7-2 with TRBJ2-2; TRBD2 aligns across 10 bases. With 5 bases clipped from V and 1 base from J, the junction kept 1 base outside the gene matches. The CDR3 has 15 residues. Germline V lookup: CDR1 SGHTA, CDR2 FQGNSA. The CDR3 bases are TGTGCCAGCAGCCGGACTAGCGGGAACACCGGGGAGCTGTTTTTT. Its translation is CASSRTSGNTGELFF.

V usage is TRBV6-5 and J usage is TRBJ1-1, with TRBD1 matching 10 bases. V was clipped by 6 bases and J by 2 bases; unmatched bases: 6. Germline CDR1 reads MNHEY; CDR2 reads SVGAGI. This CDR3 spans 15 amino acids. The CDR3 region has the DNA TGTGCCAGCAGAAGACAGGGGGCGATAAACACTGAAGCTTTCTTT. Translated, it gives CASRRQGAINTEAFF.